The entry below gives a single T cell receptor beta chain sequence along with its context. These data belong to a study of blood T cell repertoires in COVID-19. On the study more broadly: Some COVID-19 samples were acute and others convalescent; all came from the United States, Italy and Spain. PBMCs, B-cell-depleted T cells, or T cells were the source of the cDNA or gDNA that made up the material.

The assay was immunoSEQ multiplex PCR, and TCRdb's table has in-frame clones only and misses some. The sample carries tens of thousands of clones, 79% recorded once. Germline V gives CDR1 MNHNS, CDR2 SASEGT. The V and J ends lost 2 bases and 0 bases, in that order; junction bases with no gene match: 7. This CDR3 comprises 16 residues. The sequenced material came from peripheral blood. The chain links TRBV6-1 to TRBJ2-7; 7 positions match TRBD1. This receptor was obtained from a man between 60 and 70 years old with active or convalescent COVID-19. The CDR3 region is CASSELGQGDSYEQYF. In DNA form, the CDR3 reads TGTGCCAGCAGTGAATTGGGTCAGGGGGACTCCTACGAGCAGTACTTC.